These 9 T cell receptor beta chains were all obtained from the same sample, sequenced in a study of regulatory T cells in long-lasting Graves disease (dated by TCRdb to about 2021). According to the study, the label for this sample's time point signals: newly diagnosed GD, antithyroid drugs for less than 3 months. For both TCR sequencing and RNA sequencing, RNA was extracted from PBMCs in TRIzol. Libraries came from multiplex PCR. Sequencing was performed on an Illumina HiSeq 4000. To build TCR beta libraries, CDR3 regions were amplified by Arm-PCR using iRepertoire HTBI primers. TCRdb handled the public reads itself, with Q25 trimming in fastp and clone calling in MiXCR, and kept productive beta chains. Each CDR3 protein gets just one entry, which takes the most common genes and DNA from the rows behind it. The sample table shows hundreds of thousands of distinct CDR3 sequences, and approximately 12% are seen once. The top ten hold roughly 8.2% of the sample.

This same sample was also taken into another study, of T cells in Graves' hyperthyroidism and ophthalmopathy.

Specimen: peripheral blood mononuclear cells (PBMCs), collected at new diagnosis, from a patient treated with antithyroid drugs. Receptor source: a woman aged 25 to 39 with Graves disease. Donor details come from another sample of the same person, matched by shared clones.

There are many counts of this clonotype. This CDR3 is CASSQDGTSGNSDTQYF. The CDR3 nucleotides read TGTGCCAGCAGCCAAGATGGCACTAGCGGGAACTCAGATACGCAGTATTTT. This chain uses TRBV4-2 with TRBJ2-3, with TRBD2 matching 10 bases. This CDR3 region has 17 residues. Germline V gene lookup returns CDR1 LGHNA and CDR2 YNFKEQ. After removal of 0 bases from V and 4 bases from J, the junction contained 7 bases not matched to a gene.

The CDR3 protein is CASGSGGRGIDSNQPQHF. The CDR3 DNA follows: TGTGCTAGTGGTTCCGGGGGCAGGGGTATCGATAGCAATCAGCCCCAGCATTTT. The J gene is TRBJ1-5, the V gene TRBV12-5; possible D gene TRBD1, 6 bases. Germline CDR1 and CDR2: LGHNT and FRNRAP. The CDR3 consists of 18 residues. V lost 4 bases and J 0 bases, leaving 19 bases between the germline ends.

The chain employs TRBV7-2 and TRBJ2-3; TRBD1 matches 12 bases. Germline V lookup: CDR1 SGHTA, CDR2 FQGNSA. This CDR3 spans 15 amino acids. The trim removed 8 bases at V and 9 bases at J, leaving 12 bases unmatched. In DNA, the CDR3 is TGTGCCAGCTCCAGGGACAGGGGGCAGAGGCGGACGCAGTATTTT. This gives the protein CASSRDRGQRRTQYF.

This clonotype was counted ten times or more. This chain uses TRBV28 with TRBJ2-1; D unresolved. Germline values: CDR1 MDHEN, CDR2 SYDVKM. The V end lost 4 bases, the J end lost 8 bases, and 9 bases lay between the germline ends. The CDR3 consists of 12 residues. The CDR3 region has the DNA TGTGCCAGCAGTTCGCCTGCACATGAGCAGTTCTTC. Translating gives CASSSPAHEQFF.

This clonotype was counted ten times or more. The chain employs TRBV28 and TRBJ2-7; TRBD2 is a possible D gene (5 bases). This CDR3 comprises 14 residues. Looked up from germline, CDR1 is MDHEN and CDR2 is SYDVKM. Trimming left V 8 bases short and J 1 base short, with 15 bases between. The CDR3 coding sequence is TGTGCCAGCCGAGTAAGAGGGAGATCCTACGAGCAGTACTTC. It yields the protein CASRVRGRSYEQYF.

This clonotype was observed many times. The rearrangement joins TRBV5-6 to TRBJ1-1, with TRBD1 matching over 9 bases. This CDR3 region has 17 residues. CDR1 is SGHDT and CDR2 is YYEEEE in the germline V gene. V lost 4 bases, J lost 0 bases, and 10 bases stayed unmatched. The CDR3 bases are TGTGCCAGCAGCCTCAAGCGTACAGGGGGCTTGAACACTGAAGCTTTCTTT. The encoded protein is CASSLKRTGGLNTEAFF.

Concerning this clonotype itself: This may be a read error, as it is one base from a much larger clone. The chain recombines TRBV12-3 or TRBV12-4 with TRBJ2-3, with D perhaps matching TRBD2 (6 bases). V was shortened by 2 bases and J by 8 bases, with 23 bases between the two germline ends. The CDR3 runs to 17 residues. The CDR3 protein is CASSLRTSRSYAGTQYF. The CDR3 bases are TGTGCCAGCAGTTTAAGAACTAGCCGGAGTTATGCAGGTACGCAGTATTTT.

In regard to this clonotype: A much larger clone lies a single base off, so this may be a read error. CDR3 sequence: CASRIAGGGNEQYF. The CDR3 coding sequence is TGTGCCAGCAGGATAGCGGGAGGGGGTAATGAGCAGTACTTC. The rearrangement links TRBV11-2 to TRBJ2-5, with 11 bases identical to TRBD2. Looked up from germline, CDR1 is SGHAT and CDR2 is FQNNGV. V gave up 6 bases and J gave up 11 bases; unmatched junction bases: 11. The CDR3 is 14 residues long.

The sample holds many counts of this clonotype. V and J are TRBV29-1 and TRBJ1-1, with D maybe TRBD1 (6 bases). The CDR3 runs 14 residues. Germline CDR1 reads SQVTM; CDR2 reads ANQGSEA. The V and J ends lost 6 bases and 3 bases respectively, with 17 bases between them. The CDR3 protein is CSVSQGLRDTEAFF. The CDR3 nucleotides read TGCAGCGTGAGTCAGGGGTTACGGGACACTGAAGCTTTCTTT.